What follows describes a single TCR beta chain. What it recognizes is unknown. TCRdb reprocessed the 5' RACE reads, keeping one entry per CDR3 protein, no DNA. In all, the sample yields 140,000 to 150,000 distinct CDR3 sequences. The source of the sample is a study of T cells expressing NK-cell markers. Background on the study: Sorted CD3+CD56+NKG2C+, CD3+CD56+NKG2C- and CD3+CD56-NKG2C+ T cells provided the TCR beta repertoires. Most of the eight sequenced donors were HCMV-seropositive; one was seronegative. Overall study results and limits: It was still unclear whether expanded NKG2C+ T cell clones were HCMV specific.

The V gene's germline CDR1 is LGHNA and CDR2 YSLEER. This CDR3 spans 15 amino acids. The source material was blood T cells: a sorted CD56 or NKG2C T cell subset, CD4+ or CD8+ T cells, or bulk PBMC T cells (not recorded which). The J gene is TRBJ2-1, the V gene TRBV4-3; the TCRdb call, TRBD1, lacks DNA for checking. The TCR comes from a man aged 18 to 35 in good health. CDR3 region: CASSQDLGDGNLQFF.